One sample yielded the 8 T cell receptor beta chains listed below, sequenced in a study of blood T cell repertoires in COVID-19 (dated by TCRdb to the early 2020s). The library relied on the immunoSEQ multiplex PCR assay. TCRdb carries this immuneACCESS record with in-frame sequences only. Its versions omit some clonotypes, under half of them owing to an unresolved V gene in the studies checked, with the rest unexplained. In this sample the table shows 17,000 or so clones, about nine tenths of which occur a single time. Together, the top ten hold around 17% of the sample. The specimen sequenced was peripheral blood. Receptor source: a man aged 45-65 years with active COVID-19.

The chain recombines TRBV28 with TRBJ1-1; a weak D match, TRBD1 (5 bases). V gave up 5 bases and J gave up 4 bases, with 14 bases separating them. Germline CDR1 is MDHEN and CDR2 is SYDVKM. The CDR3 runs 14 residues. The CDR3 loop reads CASSGGGTGTEAFF. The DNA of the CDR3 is TGTGCCAGCAGTGGCGGGGGAACCGGCACTGAAGCTTTCTTT.

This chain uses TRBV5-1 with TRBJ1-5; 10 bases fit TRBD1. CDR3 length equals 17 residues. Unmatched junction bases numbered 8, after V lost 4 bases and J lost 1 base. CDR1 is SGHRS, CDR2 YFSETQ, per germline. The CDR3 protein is CASSAGTGEWSNQPQHF. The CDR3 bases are TGCGCCAGCAGCGCCGGGACAGGGGAGTGGAGCAATCAGCCCCAGCATTTT.

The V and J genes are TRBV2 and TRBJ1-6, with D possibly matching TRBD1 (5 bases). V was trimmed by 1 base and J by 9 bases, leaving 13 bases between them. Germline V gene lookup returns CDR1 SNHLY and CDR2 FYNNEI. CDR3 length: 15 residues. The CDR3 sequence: CASSEEGLGGSPLHF. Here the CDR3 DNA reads TGTGCCAGCAGTGAAGAGGGGTTAGGCGGTTCACCCCTCCACTTT.

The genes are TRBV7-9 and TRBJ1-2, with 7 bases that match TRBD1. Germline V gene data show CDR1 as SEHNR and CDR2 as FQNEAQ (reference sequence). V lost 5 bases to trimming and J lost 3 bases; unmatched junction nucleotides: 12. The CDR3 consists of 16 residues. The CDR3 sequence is CASSPIGGGAYYGYTF. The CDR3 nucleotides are TGTGCCAGCAGCCCCATTGGAGGGGGCGCCTACTATGGCTACACCTTC.

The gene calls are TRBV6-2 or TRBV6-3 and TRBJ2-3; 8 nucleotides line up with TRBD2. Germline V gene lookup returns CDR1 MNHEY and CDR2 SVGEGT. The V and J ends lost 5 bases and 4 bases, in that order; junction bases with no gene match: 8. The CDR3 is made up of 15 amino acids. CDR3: CASSLSGSRADTQYF. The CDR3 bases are TGTGCCAGCAGTCTCAGCGGGAGTAGAGCAGATACGCAGTATTTT.

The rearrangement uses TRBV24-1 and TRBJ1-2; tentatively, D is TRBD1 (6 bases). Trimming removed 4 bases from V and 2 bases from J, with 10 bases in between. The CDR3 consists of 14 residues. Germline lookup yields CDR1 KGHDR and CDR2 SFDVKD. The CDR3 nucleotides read TGTGCCACCAGTGACGGACAGTACAACTATGGCTACACCTTC. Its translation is CATSDGQYNYGYTF.

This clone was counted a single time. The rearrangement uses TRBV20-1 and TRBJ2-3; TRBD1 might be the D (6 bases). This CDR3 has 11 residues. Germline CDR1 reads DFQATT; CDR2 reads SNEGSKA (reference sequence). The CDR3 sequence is CSQGRGDTQYF. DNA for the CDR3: TGCAGCCAGGGGCGTGGAGATACGCAGTATTTT.

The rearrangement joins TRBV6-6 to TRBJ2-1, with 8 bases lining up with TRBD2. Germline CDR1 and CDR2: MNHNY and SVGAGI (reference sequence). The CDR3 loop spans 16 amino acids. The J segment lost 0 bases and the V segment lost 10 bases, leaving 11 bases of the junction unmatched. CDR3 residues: CANLVGGASSYNEQFF. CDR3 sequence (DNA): TGTGCCAACCTAGTCGGGGGGGCAAGCTCCTACAATGAGCAGTTCTTC.